What follows are 24 T cell receptor beta chains derived from one specimen sequenced in a study of STAT3 mutations in large granular lymphocyte leukemia. No antigen has been assigned to these receptors. TCRdb's copy holds only in-frame clones and misses some; the assay was immunoSEQ multiplex PCR. The sample carries about 12,000 clones, over 75% recorded once. Study-wide results and caveats: Every T-cell large granular lymphocyte leukemia patient had at least one immunodominant TCR beta clonotype.

The sample consisted of PBMCs. Receptors originate from a human donor with T large granular lymphocyte leukemia. Some clones in this sample may be carry-over from other donors' samples.

The genes are TRBV9 and TRBJ2-2; D not resolved. Per the germline V gene, CDR1 is SGDLS and CDR2 is YYNGEE. The CDR3 covers 14 residues. V was clipped by 3 bases and J by 3 bases, with 9 bases between them. CDR3 DNA: TGTGCCAGCAGCGCGGTGGAATACACCGGGGAGCTGTTTTTT. It encodes CASSAVEYTGELFF.

This clone was recorded a few times. The V call is TRBV5-1, the J call TRBJ1-3; unclear D gene. CDR1 SGHRS and CDR2 YFSETQ come from the germline V gene. The V and J ends lost 2 bases and 2 bases respectively, with 8 bases between them. CDR3 size: 14 residues. The DNA of the CDR3 is TGCGCCAGCAGCTTAGCAAGTCCTGGAAACACCATATATTTT. Amino acids: CASSLASPGNTIYF. The variable domain in full, with the rest retrieved from reference TRBV5-1 and TRBJ1-3, is KAGVTQTPRYLIKTRGQQVTLSCSPISGHRSVSWYQQTPGQGLQFLFEYFSETQRNKGNFPGRFSGRQFSNSRSEMNVSTLELGDSALYLCASSLASPGNTIYFGEGSWLTVV.

The V gene is TRBV18, the J gene TRBJ2-4, with D unclear. Trimming removed 6 bases from V and 0 bases from J, with 9 bases in between. The CDR3 extends over 14 amino acids. The germline CDR1 and CDR2 sequences are KGHSH and LQKENI. CDR3 protein: CASSQNSAKNIQYF. In DNA form, the CDR3 reads TGTGCCAGCTCCCAAAATTCAGCCAAAAACATTCAGTACTTC.

This clone was detected only once. This chain joins TRBV2 and TRBJ1-1; the D gene is possibly TRBD1 (6 bases). This CDR3 has 14 residues. V was clipped by 8 bases and J by 3 bases, with 16 bases between them. Germline V gene lookup returns CDR1 SNHLY and CDR2 FYNNEI. CDR3 region: CASVSGALYTEAFF. CDR3 sequence (DNA): TGTGCCAGCGTCTCGGGGGCCCTGTACACTGAAGCTTTCTTT. Full variable domain (rest looked up from reference TRBV2 and TRBJ1-1): EPEVTQTPSHQVTQMGQEVILRCVPISNHLYFYWYRQILGQKVEFLVSFYNNEISEKSEIFDDQFSVERPDGSNFTLKIRSTKLEDSAMYFCASVSGALYTEAFFGQGTRLTVV.

This chain joins TRBV9 and TRBJ2-1; no clear D. CDR3 length: 12 amino acids. Trimming pared 4 bases from V and 10 bases from J, leaving 12 bases between. CDR1 is SGDLS and CDR2 is YYNGEE in the germline V gene. CDR3 in amino acids: CASSYSEDEQFF. For the CDR3, the DNA is TGTGCCAGCAGCTACTCAGAGGACGAGCAGTTCTTC.

V usage is TRBV11-2 and J usage is TRBJ2-2; D is perhaps TRBD1 (6 bases). This CDR3 has 13 amino acids. V shed 1 base and J shed 7 bases, with 7 bases lying between them. Germline V gene data show CDR1 as SGHAT and CDR2 as FQNNGV. CDR3 amino acids: CASSLAGHGELFF. For the CDR3, the DNA is TGTGCCAGCAGCTTAGCGGGACACGGGGAGCTGTTTTTT.

The chain carries TRBV6-5 and TRBJ1-2; no firm D call. This CDR3 is 12 amino acids long. V was clipped by 5 bases and J by 6 bases, with 10 bases between them. In germline, CDR1 is MNHEY, CDR2 SVGAGI. This CDR3 is CASSPTGHGYTF. For the CDR3, the DNA is TGTGCCAGCAGTCCAACGGGCCATGGCTACACCTTC.

In regard to this clone: The identical CDR3 is also encoded by other nucleotide sequences in the sample. V gene TRBV5-1 combines with J gene TRBJ2-5; D is uncertain. The germline CDR1 and CDR2 sequences are SGHRS and YFSETQ. The CDR3 runs to 14 residues. The ends were cut back, 0 bases at V and 0 bases at J, with 6 bases in the middle. The chain's CDR3 is CASSLGGNQETQYF. DNA of the CDR3: TGCGCCAGCAGCTTGGGTGGGAACCAAGAGACCCAGTACTTC.

J is TRBJ1-1 and V is TRBV6-5; D is unresolved. This CDR3 is 15 amino acids long. Germline V lookup: CDR1 MNHEY, CDR2 SVGAGI. Trimming took off 0 bases at V and 4 bases at J, with 12 bases between the two ends. CDR3 in DNA: TGTGCCAGCAGTTACTCCTGGCCCTATACCACTGAAGCTTTCTTT. Its protein is CASSYSWPYTTEAFF.

The J gene is TRBJ2-1, the V gene TRBV7-2; TRBD2 agrees at 9 bases. The V gene's germline CDR1 is SGHTA and CDR2 FQGNSA. The CDR3 runs to 14 residues. V lost 5 bases, J lost 9 bases, and 8 bases stayed unmatched. CDR3 nucleotides: TGTGCCAGCAGCATTGATAGCGGGAGAGGTGAGCAGTTCTTC. As protein: CASSIDSGRGEQFF. Supplemented by reference TRBV7-2 and TRBJ2-1, the full variable domain reads GAGVSQSPSNKVTEKGKDVELRCDPISGHTALYWYRQSLGQGLEFLIYFQGNSAPDKSGLPSDRFSAERTGGSVSTLTIQRTQQEDSAVYLCASSIDSGRGEQFFGPGTRLTVL.

The rearrangement links TRBV6-5 to TRBJ2-1, with a possible D match to TRBD2 (6 bases). V lost 0 bases and J lost 3, with 9 bases in between. From germline, CDR1 is MNHEY and CDR2 SVGAGI. This CDR3 region has 15 residues. The DNA for the CDR3 is TGTGCCAGCAGTTACTCTAGCGGAAGCTACAATGAGCAGTTCTTC. Translated: CASSYSSGSYNEQFF.

The J gene is TRBJ2-2, the V gene TRBV7-2, with D possibly TRBD2 on 6 matching bases. The V end was cut by 5 bases, the J end by 7 bases, with 11 bases between. The length of the CDR3 is 13 residues. Germline V gene data show CDR1 as SGHTA and CDR2 as FQGNSA. CDR3 sequence (DNA): TGTGCCAGCAGCCCTCGGGAGCACGGGGAGCTGTTTTTT. It specifies CASSPREHGELFF.

This clone was seen a handful of times. The J gene is TRBJ2-7, the V gene TRBV9; D perhaps matches TRBD1 (6 bases). From germline, CDR1 is SGDLS and CDR2 YYNGEE. The length of the CDR3 is 15 residues. Trimming pared 4 bases from V and 0 bases from J, leaving 14 bases between. The CDR3 here is CASSPRQDNSYEQYF. CDR3 nucleotide sequence: TGTGCCAGCAGCCCGAGACAGGACAACTCCTACGAGCAGTACTTC.

This rearrangement joins TRBV15 to TRBJ2-3; D may be TRBD2 (6 bases). V lost 9 bases to trimming and J lost 2 bases, with 15 bases between them. Germline CDR1 reads LNHNV; CDR2 reads YYDKDF (reference sequence). This CDR3 comprises 14 residues. This CDR3 is CATTRRGYTDTQYF. CDR3 bases: TGTGCCACAACGCGGCGGGGTTACACAGATACGCAGTATTTT.

V and J are TRBV6-5 and TRBJ1-1; D is uncertain. The V gene lost 2 bases and the J gene lost 7 bases, with 11 bases spanning the gap. The CDR3 spans 13 residues. Germline V gives CDR1 MNHEY, CDR2 SVGAGI. CDR3 sequence: CASSYRGKGEAFF. The CDR3 DNA reads as TGTGCCAGCAGTTACCGGGGAAAGGGTGAAGCTTTCTTT.

The rearrangement uses TRBV5-4 and TRBJ2-3; D gene unclear. Germline CDR1 and CDR2: SGHNT and YYREEE (reference sequence). V lost 0 bases to trimming and J lost 7 bases, with 9 bases between them. The CDR3 is made up of 13 amino acids. The CDR3 here is CASSLAEGYTQYF. DNA for the CDR3: TGTGCCAGCAGCTTGGCCGAAGGTTATACGCAGTATTTT.

This clone was counted between two and nine times. This chain joins TRBV7-8 and TRBJ2-7; D not resolved. CDR1 is SGHVS and CDR2 is FQNEAQ in the germline V gene. Trimming left V 2 bases short and J 0 bases short, with 5 bases between. This CDR3 has 13 residues. The CDR3 here is CASSLWSSYEQYV. DNA of the CDR3: TGTGCCAGCAGCTTATGGAGCTCCTACGAGCAGTACGTC.

This sequence joins TRBV7-6 and TRBJ2-5; D unclear. Germline loops: CDR1 SGHVS, CDR2 FNYEAQ. This CDR3 spans 16 amino acids. Trimming shortened V by 1 base and J by 4 bases, and 16 bases separated the two germline ends. CDR3 residues: CASSLVQGRLGETQYF. CDR3 bases: TGTGCCAGCAGCTTAGTACAAGGGCGTCTGGGAGAGACCCAGTACTTC. The variable domain in full, completed from reference TRBV7-6 and TRBJ2-5, reads GAGVSQSPRYKVTKRGQDVALRCDPISGHVSLYWYRQALGQGPEFLTYFNYEAQQDKSGLPNDRFSAERPEGSISTLTIQRTEQRDSAMYRCASSLVQGRLGETQYFGPGTRLLVL.

The genes are TRBV7-2 and TRBJ2-2; 7 bases are shared with TRBD1. J was trimmed by 4 bases and V by 11 bases; bases with no gene match: 7. Germline CDR1 reads SGHTA; CDR2 reads FQGNSA. The CDR3 consists of 13 residues. CDR3 sequence (DNA): TGTGCCTCAGGGCAGGGGGTCACCGGGGAGCTGTTTTTT. Encoded protein: CASGQGVTGELFF.

The genes are TRBV7-6 and TRBJ1-1; the D gene is possibly TRBD1 (5 bases). Trimming pared 5 bases from V and 2 bases from J, leaving 9 bases between. Germline V CDR1 and CDR2: SGHVS, FNYEAQ. This CDR3 has 13 amino acids. DNA for the CDR3: TGTGCCAGCAGCGTAAGGGGTAACACTGAAGCTTTCTTT. The encoded protein is CASSVRGNTEAFF.

This chain uses TRBV18 with TRBJ2-6; possibly TRBD1 for D (6 bases). Germline loops: CDR1 KGHSH, CDR2 LQKENI. This CDR3 is 16 amino acids long. Trimming removed 3 bases at V and 4 bases at J, with 13 bases between. In DNA, the CDR3 is TGTGCCAGCTCACCCCTGGGGGCTGGCGGGGCCAACGTCCTGACTTTC. Protein: CASSPLGAGGANVLTF.

The rearrangement joins TRBV5-1 to TRBJ2-3, with 10 bases aligning to TRBD1. The CDR3 has 16 amino acids. Germline CDR1 and CDR2: SGHRS and YFSETQ. V lost 0 bases and J lost 5; bases outside the gene matches: 6. This CDR3 is CASSLGDRGQLDTQYF. CDR3 sequence (DNA): TGCGCCAGCAGCTTGGGGGACAGGGGCCAGTTAGATACGCAGTATTTT. The entire variable domain, with the rest obtained from reference TRBV5-1 and TRBJ2-3, is as follows: KAGVTQTPRYLIKTRGQQVTLSCSPISGHRSVSWYQQTPGQGLQFLFEYFSETQRNKGNFPGRFSGRQFSNSRSEMNVSTLELGDSALYLCASSLGDRGQLDTQYFGPGTRLTVL.

This chain connects TRBV9 to TRBJ2-5, with D possibly being TRBD1 or TRBD2 (5 bases each). The CDR3 is 14 residues long. The germline V gene has CDR1 SGDLS and CDR2 YYNGEE. V lost 4 bases to trimming and J lost 1 base, with 11 bases between them. CDR3 sequence: CASSLWGPQETQYF. The CDR3 DNA follows: TGTGCCAGCAGCCTGTGGGGACCCCAAGAGACCCAGTACTTC. Complete variable domain (other parts from reference TRBV9 and TRBJ2-5): DSGVTQTPKHLITATGQRVTLRCSPRSGDLSVYWYQQSLDQGLQFLIQYYNGEERAKGNILERFSAQQFPDLHSELNLSSLELGDSALYFCASSLWGPQETQYFGPGTRLLVL.

The chain uses TRBV15 and TRBJ2-1; 12 nucleotides align to TRBD2. Germline V gene sequence: CDR1 LNHNV, CDR2 YYDKDF (reference sequence). This CDR3 has 16 amino acids. Germline trimming cut 0 bases from V and 6 bases from J; bases unmatched to any gene: 3. CDR3 bases: TGTGCCACCAGCAGAGACCGACTAGCGGGGGTCAATGAGCAGTTCTTC. This gives the protein CATSRDRLAGVNEQFF.